Presented here are 16 T cell receptor beta chains from one specimen sequenced in a study of blood T cells in healthy people across ages. The authors ran a second PCR of roughly 6 to 12 cycles using a sample-barcoded 5' primer and a J-beta primer mix. A single record per CDR3 protein comes from TCRdb applying MiXCR to the 5' RACE reads. Here the sample spans hundreds of thousands of distinct CDR3 sequences, around 28% being singletons. The specimen sequenced was blood. The source is an elderly woman in good health.

The table lists this clonotype with a few counts. The chain employs TRBV10-3 and TRBJ2-1, with 12 bases lining up with TRBD1. V lost 7 bases, J lost 7 bases, and 8 bases stayed unmatched. The CDR3 is made up of 15 amino acids. Germline assignment: CDR1 ENHRY and CDR2 SYGVKD. Written as DNA, the CDR3 is TGTGCCATCATTTGGGGACAGGGGGCGAAAAATGAGCAGTTCTTC. Protein: CAIIWGQGAKNEQFF.

At least ten counts were recorded for this clonotype. The rearrangement joins TRBV13 to TRBJ2-5; tentatively, D is TRBD2 (6 bases). Germline V gene lookup returns CDR1 PRHDT and CDR2 FYEKMQ (reference sequence). Trimming stripped 6 bases from V and 0 bases from J, with 14 bases between. There are 15 residues in the CDR3. The DNA for the CDR3 is TGTGCCAGCAGGCGATACCGGGAGTACCAAGAGACCCAGTACTTC. Its translation is CASRRYREYQETQYF.

The CDR3 protein is CSARDLRDLYNEQFF. The CDR3 DNA is TGCAGTGCTAGAGATTTGCGAGACCTCTACAATGAGCAGTTCTTC. The V and J genes are TRBV20-1 and TRBJ2-1; D is unclear. The CDR3 has 15 amino acids. Trimming pared 0 bases from V and 3 bases from J, leaving 12 bases between. Germline loops: CDR1 DFQATT, CDR2 SNEGSKA (reference sequence).

This clonotype was observed at least ten times. The V gene is TRBV7-2, the J gene TRBJ2-7; TRBD1 agrees at 8 bases. The junction had 6 bases not matched to a gene; V was cut back by 2 bases and J by 6 bases. Germline CDR1 SGHTA, CDR2 FQGNSA. The CDR3 sequence is 14 residues long. CDR3 coding DNA: TGTGCCAGCAGCTTAACCAGGGGGCTGAGCGAGCAGTACTTC. Its translation is CASSLTRGLSEQYF.

This clonotype was counted between two and nine times. V and J are TRBV4-3 and TRBJ2-3; tentative D call: TRBD1 (5 bases). Germline lookup yields CDR1 LGHNA and CDR2 YSLEER. Between the trimmed V and J ends, which lost 2 bases and 0 bases, there was a span of 12 bases. This CDR3 comprises 16 residues. CDR3 protein: CASSQRGGYSTDTQYF. DNA for the CDR3: TGCGCCAGCAGCCAAAGGGGCGGTTATAGCACAGATACGCAGTATTTT.

The chain uses TRBV14 and TRBJ1-1; 8 nucleotides align to TRBD1. The CDR3 covers 14 residues. V shed 5 bases, J shed 4 bases, and the junction held 6 bases outside the gene matches. Germline lookup yields CDR1 SGHDN and CDR2 FVKESK. The CDR3 region has the DNA TGTGCCAGCAGCGAAACAGGGGGACGCACTGAAGCTTTCTTT. Amino acid sequence: CASSETGGRTEAFF.

This clonotype appeared a few times. The chain combines TRBV18 with TRBJ2-3; the match to TRBD1 covers 7 bases. Germline assignment: CDR1 KGHSH and CDR2 LQKENI. V shed 5 bases, J shed 4 bases, and the junction held 9 bases outside the gene matches. This CDR3 region has 15 residues. CDR3 coding DNA: TGTGCCAGCTCATCAGCCCGGACAGGTCCAGATACGCAGTATTTT. This translates into CASSSARTGPDTQYF.

This clonotype was recorded at least ten times. V usage is TRBV5-1 and J usage is TRBJ2-5; no definite D call. The CDR3 is 13 residues long. CDR1 SGHRS and CDR2 YFSETQ come from the germline V gene. V lost 4 bases, J lost 4 bases, and 11 bases lay in between. The DNA for the CDR3 is TGCGCCAGCAGCCCGCTTCCCCTAGAGACCCAGTACTTC. Translating it yields CASSPLPLETQYF.

Only a few counts were recorded for this clonotype. The chain employs TRBV6-1 and TRBJ1-5, with TRBD1 matching over 8 bases. The CDR3 runs 17 residues. V lost 0 bases and J lost 1; bases outside the gene matches: 5. The germline V gene has CDR1 MNHNS and CDR2 SASEGT. The DNA of the CDR3 is TGTGCCAGCAGTGAAGCCAACAGGGGGGTGAGCAATCAGCCCCAGCATTTT. Translation: CASSEANRGVSNQPQHF.

The chain combines TRBV29-1 with TRBJ2-1, with D possibly being TRBD1 or TRBD2 (6 bases each). The V gene's germline CDR1 is SQVTM and CDR2 ANQGSEA. The CDR3 spans 14 residues. V shed 4 bases and J shed 0 bases, with 10 bases lying between them. The CDR3 region has the DNA TGCAGCGTTGTGGGGGGCACCTCCTACAATGAGCAGTTCTTC. Translation: CSVVGGTSYNEQFF.

This clonotype was detected many times. The chain couples TRBV7-2 to TRBJ2-3; TRBD1 matches 7 bases. Germline V gene lookup returns CDR1 SGHTA and CDR2 FQGNSA. This CDR3 spans 13 amino acids. The V segment lost 4 bases and the J segment 4 bases; nucleotides outside the gene matches: 2. The CDR3 region has the DNA TGTGCCAGCAGCTCCGGACAGGCAGATACGCAGTATTTT. Its protein is CASSSGQADTQYF.

This clonotype occurred many times. V gene TRBV6-2 or TRBV6-3 combines with J gene TRBJ2-5; a weak D match, TRBD1 (5 bases). Per the germline V gene, CDR1 is MNHEY and CDR2 is SVGEGT. The CDR3 totals 15 residues. V lost 2 bases and J 0 bases, leaving 10 bases between the germline ends. The CDR3 is CASSYRLRDQETQYF. Here the CDR3 DNA reads TGTGCCAGCAGTTACCGGCTCAGGGACCAAGAGACCCAGTACTTC.

The chain couples TRBV6-5 to TRBJ1-2; tentatively, D is TRBD1 (6 bases). V was trimmed by 4 bases and J by 4 bases, leaving 19 bases between them. CDR3 size: 16 residues. CDR1 is MNHEY and CDR2 is SVGAGI in the germline V gene. The CDR3 reads CASSSLPRGDLYGYTF. The CDR3 DNA follows: TGTGCCAGCAGTTCATTACCCAGGGGCGACCTCTATGGCTACACCTTC.

This clonotype has just a few counts. The chain recombines TRBV20-1 with TRBJ2-2; 8 nucleotides align to TRBD2. V lost 3 bases, J lost 7 bases, and 4 bases stayed unmatched. Germline V gene lookup returns CDR1 DFQATT and CDR2 SNEGSKA (reference sequence). The CDR3 length is 13 residues. The DNA of the CDR3 is TGCAGTGCTAGCAGGCGGGGGGACGGGGAGCTGTTTTTT. Its protein product is CSASRRGDGELFF.

Turning to this clonotype: A much larger clonotype is one base distant, so this may be a read error. The rearrangement uses TRBV6-5 and TRBJ2-2, with 7 bases that match TRBD1. The CDR3 runs to 14 residues. Germline CDR1 reads MNHEY; CDR2 reads SVGAGI. The CDR3 nucleotides are TGTGCCAGCAGGTCGACAGGGAGCACCGGGGAGCCGTTTTTT. As protein: CASRSTGSTGEPFF.

This clonotype has more than one count but fewer than ten. A much larger clone lies one base from this, so it may be a read error. The chain uses TRBV12-3 or TRBV12-4 and TRBJ1-2, with D perhaps TRBD1 (5 bases). Trimming pared 10 bases from V and 8 bases from J, leaving 14 bases between. The CDR3 is 11 amino acids. The CDR3 loop reads CATSSRAGYTF. The CDR3 DNA follows: TGTGCCACCTCAAGCAGGGCCGGCTACACCTTC.